The clone carrying this T cell receptor beta chain was observed a handful of times. What it binds is not known. Through template switching, a universal primer site was introduced, and the cDNA contained unique molecular identifiers. TCRdb processed the 5' RACE reads anew with MiXCR; each CDR3 protein has one entry. The sample gives hundreds of thousands of distinct CDR3 sequences, 20% to 25% of which show up once; about 0.5% is in the top ten. The source of the sample is a study of identical twins. Findings and caveats of the study: Insertions were reduced in abundant cord blood beta clonotypes but not in memory repertoires.

This sample was shared with a second study, whose subject was yellow fever vaccine responses in identical twins.

Input material: CD4+ T cells sorted from blood. The source of this sequence is a young woman in good health.

The CDR3 region is CASSLRTSGSTGELFF. The CDR3 nucleotides are TGCGCCAGCAGCCTGCGGACTAGCGGATCCACCGGGGAGCTGTTTTTT. The chain has TRBV5-1 and TRBJ2-2; 10 nucleotides agree with TRBD2. CDR3 size: 16 residues. Per germline, CDR1 SGHRS and CDR2 YFSETQ. V gave up 4 bases and J gave up 4 bases; unmatched junction bases: 7.